The 26 T cell receptor beta chains given below trace back to one sample, sequenced in a study of T-cell reconstitution after alpha-beta-depleted transplantation in children. TCRbeta library preparation incorporated unique molecular identifiers. One entry per CDR3 protein results from TCRdb running MiXCR on the PCR reads. Among 250,000 to 400,000 distinct CDR3 sequences listed, around 25% were seen once. The source material was PBMCs, mostly from graft donor cells, sampled 180 days after TCRalphabeta/CD19-depleted stem cell transplant. All receptors come from a male patient younger than 18 who had a stem cell transplant for acute lymphoblastic leukemia, so the T cells may come from the graft donor.

This chain links TRBV9 with TRBJ2-1; 7 bases agree with TRBD2. The J segment lost 8 bases and the V segment lost 7 bases, leaving 9 bases of the junction unmatched. CDR1 and CDR2 (germline): SGDLS, YYNGEE. The CDR3 sequence is 13 residues long. CDR3 DNA sequence: TGTGCCAGCGGGTGGGCTAGCGGCGATGAGCAGTTCTTC. It codes for CASGWASGDEQFF.

In its sample, this clonotype was seen a few times. The chain links TRBV18 to TRBJ2-5; TRBD2 aligns across 7 bases. The junction had 9 bases not matched to a gene; V was cut back by 2 bases and J by 0 bases. CDR1 and CDR2 (germline): KGHSH, LQKENI. CDR3 length equals 17 residues. The CDR3 sequence is CASSPSRTSLNQETQYF. The CDR3 bases are TGTGCCAGCTCACCATCCCGGACTAGTTTGAACCAAGAGACCCAGTACTTC.

CDR3 sequence: CASRLQGAGTGELFF. In DNA form, the CDR3 reads TGTGCCAGCAGGCTACAGGGGGCCGGGACCGGGGAGCTGTTTTTT. V and J are TRBV6-1 and TRBJ2-2, with 9 bases fitting TRBD1. The V gene's germline CDR1 is MNHNS and CDR2 SASEGT. The CDR3 consists of 15 residues. Losses at the gene ends were 6 bases for V and 5 bases for J; bases not matched to a gene: 7.

This clonotype appeared a few times. This sequence joins TRBV25-1 and TRBJ1-2; 9 bases are shared with TRBD1. The ends lost 4 bases at V and 4 bases at J; junction bases unmatched: 10. Germline CDR1 is MGHDK and CDR2 is SYGVNS. The CDR3 spans 16 residues. DNA of the CDR3: TGTGCCAGCAGTGGAACTCCGGGACAGGGACGCTATGGCTACACCTTC. Protein sequence: CASSGTPGQGRYGYTF.

The chain recombines TRBV24-1 with TRBJ2-1; 12 bases agree with TRBD2. The CDR3 runs to 16 residues. The V segment lost 4 bases and the J segment 12 bases; nucleotides outside the gene matches: 12. Germline V gene lookup returns CDR1 KGHDR and CDR2 SFDVKD. Here the CDR3 reads CATSDPGLAGPGVQFF. In DNA form, the CDR3 reads TGTGCCACCAGTGACCCTGGACTAGCGGGGCCTGGTGTGCAGTTCTTC.

The rearrangement links TRBV13 to TRBJ2-7; D possibly corresponds to TRBD1 (6 bases). Germline loops: CDR1 PRHDT, CDR2 FYEKMQ (reference sequence). Trimming took 4 bases from V and 4 from J, leaving 17 bases between them. The CDR3 is 15 residues long. CDR3 sequence reads: CASSSRDKIEYEQYF. In DNA, the CDR3 is TGTGCCAGCAGCTCCAGGGACAAGATCGAGTACGAGCAGTACTTC.

V is TRBV5-1 and J is TRBJ2-3; 12 positions agree with TRBD2. Trimming took 0 bases from V and 6 from J; bases not matched to a gene: 5. The CDR3 extends over 16 amino acids. Germline-derived CDR1 and CDR2 are SGHRS and YFSETQ. As DNA, the CDR3 is TGCGCCAGCAGCTTGGACCTAGCGGGAGGGCTTGATACGCAGTATTTT. It specifies CASSLDLAGGLDTQYF.

This sequence joins TRBV10-2 and TRBJ2-7; D possibly corresponds to TRBD2 (6 bases). The CDR3 loop spans 15 amino acids. V lost 7 bases, J lost 0 bases, and 16 bases lay in between. Germline V gene lookup returns CDR1 WSHSY and CDR2 SAAADI. This CDR3 reads CASMEGQRLSYEQYF. For the CDR3, the DNA is TGCGCCAGCATGGAGGGGCAGCGCCTCTCCTACGAGCAGTACTTC.

The chain is built from TRBV15 and TRBJ2-5; tentatively, D is TRBD1 (6 bases). Trimming left V 0 bases short and J 3 bases short, with 20 bases between. CDR1 is LNHNV, CDR2 YYDKDF, per germline (reference sequence). This CDR3 has 18 residues. DNA for the CDR3: TGTGCCACCAGCAGAGAGGTCCGGACAGCAATCATTAAAGAGACCCAGTACTTC. This sequence encodes CATSREVRTAIIKETQYF.

The table lists this clonotype with a few counts. The chain uses TRBV20-1 and TRBJ2-7, with 8 bases matching TRBD2. The CDR3 runs to 13 residues. Per germline, CDR1 DFQATT and CDR2 SNEGSKA (reference sequence). The J segment lost 2 bases and the V segment lost 3 bases, leaving 3 bases of the junction unmatched. The CDR3 sequence is CSARREDPYEQYF. CDR3 in DNA: TGCAGTGCTAGGCGGGAGGACCCCTACGAGCAGTACTTC.

This clonotype was observed at least ten times. V usage is TRBV5-1 and J usage is TRBJ2-7; no firm D call. The ends were cut back, 0 bases at V and 1 base at J, with 8 bases in the middle. This CDR3 has 14 amino acids. Germline-derived CDR1 and CDR2 are SGHRS and YFSETQ. DNA of the CDR3: TGCGCCAGCAGCTTGGGCGGTATATCCTACGAGCAGTACTTC. Translated: CASSLGGISYEQYF.

The CDR3 coding sequence is TGTGCCAGCAGTTACTACAGGGTGAACACCGGGGAGCTGTTTTTT. This translates into CASSYYRVNTGELFF. The V call is TRBV6-5, the J call TRBJ2-2; tentatively, D is TRBD1 (6 bases). The CDR3 is made up of 15 amino acids. CDR1 MNHEY and CDR2 SVGAGI come from the germline V gene. V was clipped by 1 base and J by 1 base, with 7 bases between them.

This clonotype was counted a single time. Its ends do not fully match the called genes, so a read error is possible. The chain links TRBV7-8 to TRBJ1-3; TRBD1 is a possible D gene (5 bases). CDR3 length equals 16 residues. Germline V lookup: CDR1 SGHVS, CDR2 FQNEAQ. CDR3 in DNA: TGCGCCAGCAGCCGAAGGGACTCCGGCTCTGGAAACACCATATATTTT. Its protein is CASSRRDSGSGNTIYF.

J is TRBJ2-4 and V is TRBV29-1; 7 nucleotides match TRBD1. The V gene's germline CDR1 is SQVTM and CDR2 ANQGSEA. The J segment lost 7 bases and the V segment lost 5 bases, leaving 8 bases of the junction unmatched. The CDR3 loop spans 13 amino acids. CDR3 in DNA: TGCAGCGTTATCGGGACAGTTCGGAACATTCAGTACTTC. Its protein product is CSVIGTVRNIQYF.

The CDR3 loop reads CASSQVIGPAGELFF. CDR3 DNA: TGTGCCAGCAGCCAAGTTATTGGCCCGGCGGGGGAGCTGTTTTTT. The V call is TRBV14, the J call TRBJ2-2; D remains ambiguous. V lost 1 base and J 8 bases, leaving 14 bases between the germline ends. Germline values: CDR1 SGHDN, CDR2 FVKESK. There are 15 residues in the CDR3. Based on the CDR3 plus reference TRBV14 and TRBJ2-2, the full variable domain is EAGVTQFPSHSVIEKGQTVTLRCDPISGHDNLYWYRRVMGKEIKFLLHFVKESKQDESGMPNNRFLAERTGGTYSTLKVQPAELEDSGVYFCASSQVIGPAGELFFGEGSRLTVL.

The chain links TRBV7-6 to TRBJ2-4; D might be TRBD1 or TRBD2, each matching 5 bases. CDR1 and CDR2 from the germline V gene are SGHVS and FNYEAQ. Trimming removed 1 base at V and 3 bases at J, with 16 bases between. The CDR3 runs 17 residues. DNA for the CDR3: TGTGCCAGCAGCTTAGGCCAGGGACCCCTAGTCAAAAACATTCAGTACTTC. It codes for CASSLGQGPLVKNIQYF.

With respect to this clonotype: One junction end does not reproduce the germline sequence, and a read error may be involved. The chain joins TRBV29-1 to TRBJ2-1; 10 positions agree with TRBD2. The CDR3 is made up of 17 amino acids. Germline values: CDR1 SQVTM, CDR2 ANQGSEA. CDR3 nucleotides: TGCAGCGTTACTCTAGCGGGAGTTACGGGGTCCTACAATGAGCAGGTCTTC. This gives the protein CSVTLAGVTGSYNEQVF.

The CDR3 is CASSAPSDTEAFF. The CDR3 nucleotides read TGTGCCAGCAGCGCCCCTTCCGACACTGAAGCTTTCTTT. The chain recombines TRBV9 with TRBJ1-1; no reliable D call. The CDR3 spans 13 residues. Germline values: CDR1 SGDLS, CDR2 YYNGEE. V was trimmed by 3 bases and J by 3 bases, leaving 9 bases between them.

The chain is built from TRBV19 and TRBJ2-7; TRBD1 agrees at 11 bases. V was clipped by 6 bases and J by 7 bases; unmatched bases: 8. Germline values: CDR1 LNHDA, CDR2 SQIVND (reference sequence). The CDR3 extends over 14 amino acids. The CDR3: CASSRTGGSGEQYF. The CDR3 region has the DNA TGTGCCAGTAGCCGGACAGGGGGCTCGGGGGAGCAGTACTTC.

Only a few counts were recorded for this clonotype. The V and J genes are TRBV12-3 or TRBV12-4 and TRBJ1-6, with unresolved D. Trimming cost V 6 bases and J 0 bases, with 9 bases left between them. The CDR3 contains 15 residues. Written as DNA, the CDR3 is TGTGCCAGCAGCGGCGGGAGCTCCTATAATTCACCCCTCCACTTT. This translates into CASSGGSSYNSPLHF.

This chain uses TRBV10-2 with TRBJ1-1; TRBD1 matches at 7 bases. Germline V gene lookup returns CDR1 WSHSY and CDR2 SAAADI. The CDR3 loop spans 14 amino acids. V lost 6 bases and J lost 1; bases outside the gene matches: 5. The CDR3 protein is CASSWDRKNTEAFF. For the CDR3, the DNA is TGCGCCAGCAGCTGGGACAGAAAGAACACTGAAGCTTTCTTT.

This clonotype came up many times. This rearrangement joins TRBV7-2 to TRBJ2-1, with 8 bases matching TRBD2. With 3 bases clipped from V and 11 bases from J, the junction kept 6 bases outside the gene matches. CDR1 and CDR2 from the germline V gene are SGHTA and FQGNSA. The CDR3 is 13 amino acids. The CDR3 loop reads CASSFGGSGKQFF. CDR3 nucleotides: TGTGCCAGCAGCTTCGGAGGTAGCGGGAAGCAGTTCTTC.

The V and J genes are TRBV28 and TRBJ1-3; tentative D call: TRBD1 (6 bases). Germline V lookup: CDR1 MDHEN, CDR2 SYDVKM. The CDR3 totals 15 residues. V was shortened by 7 bases and J by 0 bases, with 13 bases between the two germline ends. CDR3 nucleotides: TGTGCCAGCAATTCAGGGGCTTACTCTGGAAACACCATATATTTT. It yields the protein CASNSGAYSGNTIYF.

The chain joins TRBV2 to TRBJ2-6; D unclear. This CDR3 has 14 residues. Looked up from germline, CDR1 is SNHLY and CDR2 is FYNNEI. With 2 bases removed from V and 2 bases from J, the gap between germline ends came to 4 bases. This chain's CDR3 is CASSEQAGANVLTF. CDR3 coding DNA: TGTGCCAGCAGTGAACAGGCTGGGGCCAACGTCCTGACTTTC.

This clonotype has just a few counts. V gene TRBV7-9 combines with J gene TRBJ2-3; possibly TRBD1 or TRBD2 for D (6 bases each). In germline, CDR1 is SEHNR, CDR2 FQNEAQ (reference sequence). Trimming cost V 7 bases and J 2 bases, with 13 bases left between them. CDR3 size: 14 residues. The CDR3 DNA sequence: TGTGCCAGCACCCTTAGGGGGGTCACAGATACGCAGTATTTT. This gives the protein CASTLRGVTDTQYF. The variable domain in full, with the rest retrieved from reference TRBV7-9 and TRBJ2-3, is DTGVSQNPRHKITKRGQNVTFRCDPISEHNRLYWYRQTLGQGPEFLTYFQNEAQLEKSRLLSDRFSAERPKGSFSTLEIQRTEQGDSAMYLCASTLRGVTDTQYFGPGTRLTVL.

The chain uses TRBV24-1 and TRBJ2-1; D might be TRBD1 (5 bases). In germline, CDR1 is KGHDR, CDR2 SFDVKD. The CDR3 consists of 15 residues. Between the trimmed V and J ends, which lost 4 bases and 8 bases, there was a span of 17 bases. The CDR3 DNA sequence: TGTGCCACCAGTGAAGGGGATTTCCTAGAAGATGAGCAGTTCTTC. Amino acids: CATSEGDFLEDEQFF.